The rows below give T cell receptor beta chains drawn from one sample of a study of T cell responses to AZD1222 COVID-19 vaccine. The method was immunoSEQ multiplex PCR; TCRdb's version includes in-frame clones alone and lacks a portion of them. Among around 120,000 clones listed, roughly 88% were seen once. Specimen: peripheral blood, collected on day 0 of MenACWY control vaccination. These receptors originate from an adult in good health. The CDR3 runs from the conserved cysteine through the conserved F or W. A D gene is named only where the DNA matches it firmly. Not every row has a clone size; where given, it reads once, few, many or a size class.

TRBJ1-4,TRBV9,.,.,CASSVSSDEKLFF
TRBJ2-1,TRBV20-1,.,once,CSASSWQSSYNEQFF
TRBJ1-1,TRBV11-2,.,.,CASSRSGGNTEAFF
TRBJ1-5,TRBV30,TRBD1,.,CAWSPPDRGRKQPQHF
TRBJ2-1,TRBV14,TRBD1,.,CASSPGTGGIWVSNEQFF
TRBJ1-2,TRBV6-1,TRBD1,.,CASSEAAAGQGAGYTF
TRBJ1-2,TRBV28,.,.,CASSWTAPNYGYTF
TRBJ2-2,TRBV28,TRBD1,.,CITGQLTTGELFF
TRBJ2-7,TRBV6-5,.,once,CASSSRAKGREQYF
TRBJ2-7,TRBV6-5,TRBD1,.,CASRSGTGPYEQYF
TRBJ2-2,TRBV19,TRBD2,.,CASSILSGRVGELFF
TRBJ1-6,TRBV27,.,.,CASSSPGDSPLHF
TRBJ1-5,TRBV23-1,TRBD1,.,CASSQLQGALGQPQHF
TRBJ1-4,TRBV4-1,.,.,CASSWTEGEKLFF
TRBJ2-7,TRBV28,TRBD2,.,CASSLLAGIPYEQYF
TRBJ2-1,TRBV28,TRBD2,.,CASRPGHGRERNEQFF
TRBJ2-5,TRBV5-6,.,.,CASSLLLGAETQYF
TRBJ2-7,TRBV5-4,.,.,CASSSPGRTTYEQYF
TRBJ2-7,TRBV5-1,.,.,CASSFGLVDYEQYF
TRBJ1-4,TRBV2,.,.,CASSREEGGEKLFF
TRBJ1-2,TRBV7-9,.,.,CASSTPWRVVYGYTF
TRBJ1-5,TRBV6-5,.,.,CASSTIERGNQPQHF
TRBJ1-6,TRBV19,.,once,CASSPLDYNSPLHF
TRBJ1-4,TRBV6-5,TRBD1,.,CASSYYRQGIGEKLFF
TRBJ1-1,TRBV12-3/TRBV12-4,.,.,CASSWGQNTEAFF
TRBJ1-3,TRBV5-1,.,.,CASSLATGYRNTIYF
TRBJ2-1,TRBV7-9,TRBD2,.,CASSLRSGRMDEQFF
TRBJ2-1,TRBV9,.,.,CASSVSGSHYNEQFF
TRBJ1-2,TRBV3-1/TRBV3-2,.,.,CASSQSWDMTYGYTF
TRBJ2-7,TRBV2,.,.,CASSETSFSSYEQYF
TRBJ2-3,TRBV4-1,TRBD1,.,CASSRTGVGDTQYF
TRBJ1-4,TRBV11-2,.,.,CASSVGHNEKLFF
TRBJ2-7,TRBV11-2,TRBD1,.,CASSTWTGHTYEQYF
TRBJ2-6,TRBV7-9,.,.,CASSPPLGRQEVLTF
TRBJ1-4,TRBV18,.,.,CASSPQQLNEKLFF
TRBJ2-3,TRBV9,.,.,CASSVGPNTDTQYF
TRBJ2-6,TRBV28,.,.,CASSLTGANVLTF
TRBJ2-1,TRBV5-1,.,.,CASSLVAPSSYNEQFF
TRBJ1-5,TRBV19,TRBD1,.,CASSRDRGNQPQHF
TRBJ1-2,TRBV5-1,.,.,CASSFHEDYGYTF